The subject of this entry is one TCR beta chain. The antigen remains unidentified. TCRdb keeps only in-frame clones here, not all; method: immunoSEQ multiplex PCR. The sample records about 960,000 clones, 76% being singletons. The data originate from a study of shared clonotypes between healthy human individuals. The study's findings and limits: Shared clonotypes across all four donors exceeded non-shared ones in generation probability.

The CDR3 length is 16 residues. Trimming took off 1 base at V and 4 bases at J, with 14 bases between the two ends. Germline V lookup: CDR1 MDHEN, CDR2 SYDVKM. Sequencing was performed on memory CD4+ T cells sorted from blood. Specified subset: CD45RA-negative fraction. This TCR was sampled from a man between 18 and 29 years old in good health. The chain carries TRBV28 and TRBJ1-5; D is uncertain. CDR3 nucleotide sequence: TGTGCCAGCAGTTTATCGTCGGTCATCGGGAATCAGCCCCAGCATTTT. Translating it yields CASSLSSVIGNQPQHF.